Each of the 31 T cell receptor beta chains below was sequenced from the same sample in a study of CD8+ T cells in alopecia areata listed by TCRdb under 2018. In the paper's terms, the time point label means: four to five weeks on oral tofacitinib. Read against the paper, the sample's treatment or condition label means: oral pan-JAK inhibitor, 5-10 mg twice daily. Libraries were prepared through the immunoSEQ multiplex PCR assay. To provide template for TCR sequencing, every sample had RNA extracted and reverse transcribed into cDNA. TCRdb limited this immuneACCESS table to in-frame rearrangements with V and J called. A share of clones is missing; checked studies link under half to unresolved V genes, and the rest is unexplained. Recorded for this sample are 130,000 to 150,000 clones; around 82% of them occurred a single time. The ten largest clones add up to just under 25% of the sample. Material: CD8+ T cells sorted from blood, obtained at week 4, from a patient treated with tofacitinib. The receptors were sampled from a human donor with alopecia areata.

The chain is built from TRBV18 and TRBJ2-5; a weak D match, TRBD2 (5 bases). The CDR3 is 15 amino acids. Germline V lookup: CDR1 KGHSH, CDR2 LQKENI. Trimming took off 3 bases at V and 2 bases at J, with 13 bases between the two ends. The CDR3 nucleotides are TGTGCCAGCTCACCCAGCCTGAGGGCACAAGAGACCCAGTACTTC. Amino acid sequence: CASSPSLRAQETQYF.

This chain connects TRBV6-1 to TRBJ1-2, with D uncertain. Trimming removed 6 bases from V and 6 bases from J, with 20 bases in between. This CDR3 has 15 amino acids. Germline lookup yields CDR1 MNHNS and CDR2 SASEGT. CDR3 region: CASRGMRTFIDGYTF. CDR3 nucleotides: TGTGCCAGCAGGGGGATGCGGACCTTCATAGATGGCTACACCTTC.

The chain combines TRBV9 with TRBJ2-7, with D possibly matching TRBD2 (6 bases). With 3 bases removed from V and 3 bases from J, the gap between germline ends came to 13 bases. The length of the CDR3 is 14 residues. The V gene's germline CDR1 is SGDLS and CDR2 YYNGEE. CDR3 amino acids: CASSGPGLSYEQYF. The CDR3 coding sequence is TGTGCCAGCAGCGGTCCGGGACTCAGCTACGAGCAGTACTTC.

This clone is a singleton in its sample. The chain combines TRBV4-2 with TRBJ2-1, with a possible D match to TRBD1 (6 bases). Trimming removed 0 bases from V and 4 bases from J, with 13 bases in between. The CDR3 covers 16 residues. Germline CDR1 and CDR2: LGHNA and YNFKEQ. CDR3 in amino acids: CASSQDPQGPYNEQFF. The DNA of the CDR3 is TGTGCCAGCAGCCAAGATCCTCAGGGGCCGTACAATGAGCAGTTCTTC.

Only one count was recorded for this clone. V gene TRBV4-1 combines with J gene TRBJ1-2; D might be TRBD1 (5 bases). CDR1 is MGHRA, CDR2 YSYEKL, per germline. The germline V and J ends were trimmed by 4 bases and 8 bases, with 23 bases remaining between them. The CDR3 is 16 residues long. This chain's CDR3 is CASSPHSGDPVPGYTF. The CDR3 DNA follows: TGCGCCAGCAGCCCCCACTCGGGGGATCCTGTCCCAGGCTACACCTTC.

This clone was picked up one time. J is TRBJ1-1 and V is TRBV7-9; no definite D call. The V end lost 5 bases, the J end lost 5 bases, and 9 bases lay between the germline ends. CDR1 is SEHNR, CDR2 FQNEAQ, per germline (reference sequence). The CDR3 runs to 12 residues. The CDR3 here is CASSLGMTEAFF. In nucleotides, the CDR3 is TGTGCCAGCAGCCTGGGGATGACTGAAGCTTTCTTT.

The J gene is TRBJ1-4, the V gene TRBV27, with 8 bases lining up with TRBD1. After removal of 6 bases from V and 9 bases from J, the junction contained 6 bases not matched to a gene. The CDR3 is 13 residues long. The germline V gene encodes CDR1 MNHEY and CDR2 SMNVEV (reference sequence). The CDR3 here is CASSLGQAKKLFF. DNA for the CDR3: TGTGCCAGCAGCCTGGGACAGGCCAAAAAACTGTTTTTT.

The table lists this clone with a few counts. The chain couples TRBV29-1 to TRBJ2-6; the D gene is possibly TRBD1 (6 bases). The CDR3 loop spans 16 amino acids. V was trimmed by 6 bases and J by 1 base, leaving 16 bases between them. Germline loops: CDR1 SQVTM, CDR2 ANQGSEA. CDR3 sequence reads: CSVLIRQVSGANVLTF. CDR3 nucleotides: TGCAGCGTCTTAATACGACAGGTATCTGGGGCCAACGTCCTGACTTTC.

The chain has TRBV5-1 and TRBJ2-7, with 7 positions matching TRBD2. The CDR3 consists of 17 residues. The junction had 11 bases not matched to a gene; V was cut back by 0 bases and J by 2 bases. Germline-derived CDR1 and CDR2 are SGHRS and YFSETQ. The CDR3 is CASSLAFWGGPTYEQYF. The DNA for the CDR3 is TGCGCCAGCAGCTTGGCCTTTTGGGGAGGGCCCACCTACGAGCAGTACTTC.

The chain is built from TRBV29-1 and TRBJ2-5, with no clear D. The J call may be incorrect, as the DNA end agrees better with TRBJ2-7. Germline-derived CDR1 and CDR2 are SQVTM and ANQGSEA. This CDR3 has 13 residues. In DNA form, the CDR3 reads TGCAGCGTTGAGTTCGGCCAGAACTACGAGCAGTACTTC. Residues: CSVEFGQNYEQYF.

This chain connects TRBV7-9 to TRBJ1-2, with 7 bases fitting TRBD1. Germline CDR1 is SEHNR and CDR2 is FQNEAQ (reference sequence). J gave up 4 bases and V 1 base, and 3 bases lay outside the gene matches. This CDR3 is 14 amino acids long. CDR3 DNA sequence: TGTGCCAGCAGCTTAGGGGGGACAGTCTATGGCTACACCTTC. Its protein product is CASSLGGTVYGYTF.

V gene TRBV27 combines with J gene TRBJ2-1, with TRBD1 as a possible D gene (6 bases). V lost 1 base to trimming and J lost 10 bases, with 17 bases between them. The CDR3 has 15 amino acids. Germline CDR1 and CDR2: MNHEY and SMNVEV (reference sequence). This chain's CDR3 is CASSLLGARGGEQFF. CDR3 nucleotides: TGTGCCAGCAGTTTATTAGGTGCCAGGGGTGGGGAGCAGTTCTTC.

The chain uses TRBV7-9 and TRBJ2-7, with TRBD1 matching 12 bases. The junction had 17 bases not matched to a gene; V was cut back by 4 bases and J by 7 bases. The CDR3 extends over 18 amino acids. The germline gives CDR1 SEHNR, CDR2 FQNEAQ (reference sequence). The CDR3 loop reads CASSYHNYLGQGAGEQYF. Here the CDR3 DNA reads TGTGCCAGCAGCTACCACAACTACCTGGGACAGGGGGCGGGAGAGCAGTACTTC. The full variable domain, completed using reference TRBV7-9 and TRBJ2-7, is DTGVSQNPRHKITKRGQNVTFRCDPISEHNRLYWYRQTLGQGPEFLTYFQNEAQLEKSRLLSDRFSAERPKGSFSTLEIQRTEQGDSAMYLCASSYHNYLGQGAGEQYFGPGTRLTVT.

A note on this clone: The junction departs from germline at one end; a sequencing error may be responsible. This chain joins TRBV4-1 and TRBJ1-1; D is perhaps TRBD1 (6 bases). Germline-derived CDR1 and CDR2 are MGHRA and YSYEKL. The CDR3 runs to 15 residues. The CDR3 DNA follows: TGCGCCAGCAGCCAGGGTACAGGGCTGAAGACTGAAGCTTTCTTT. Translation gives CASSQGTGLKTEAFF.

V is TRBV15 and J is TRBJ2-1, with 9 bases fitting TRBD1. This CDR3 region has 15 residues. Germline trimming cut 2 bases from V and 6 bases from J; bases unmatched to any gene: 5. Germline V gene sequence: CDR1 LNHNV, CDR2 YYDKDF (reference sequence). The CDR3 is CATSRRTGEFNEQFF. The CDR3 DNA is TGTGCCACCAGCAGAAGGACAGGGGAATTCAATGAGCAGTTCTTC.

The rearrangement links TRBV9 to TRBJ1-3; unclear D gene. Germline V CDR1 and CDR2: SGDLS, YYNGEE. The CDR3 loop spans 16 amino acids. V gave up 0 bases and J gave up 0 bases, with 10 bases separating them. The CDR3 DNA is TGTGCCAGCAGCGTAGGGGTAGCCAACTCTGGAAACACCATATATTTT. Protein: CASSVGVANSGNTIYF.

The chain carries TRBV15 and TRBJ2-7; D possibly corresponds to TRBD2 (6 bases). Trimming took 1 base from V and 1 from J, leaving 17 bases between them. Germline V CDR1 and CDR2: LNHNV, YYDKDF (reference sequence). This CDR3 region has 17 residues. CDR3 loop: CATSRARSGTRSYEQYF. Here the CDR3 DNA reads TGTGCCACCAGCAGAGCTCGATCCGGGACTCGTTCCTACGAGCAGTACTTC.

The genes are TRBV19 and TRBJ2-7; D unresolved. V shed 0 bases and J shed 2 bases, with 11 bases lying between them. Germline V gives CDR1 LNHDA, CDR2 SQIVND (reference sequence). The CDR3 totals 15 residues. The CDR3 loop is CASSIDPRPTYEQYF. In DNA, the CDR3 is TGTGCCAGTAGTATAGATCCGAGACCGACCTACGAGCAGTACTTC.

The chain employs TRBV27 and TRBJ2-1; 10 bases are a match to TRBD1. Looked up from germline, CDR1 is MNHEY and CDR2 is SMNVEV (reference sequence). V lost 5 bases and J lost 8; bases outside the gene matches: 6. The CDR3 length is 14 residues. The CDR3 region is CASSALGQGDEQFF. CDR3 DNA sequence: TGTGCCAGCAGTGCACTTGGACAGGGGGATGAGCAGTTCTTC.

This clone occurred once. The J gene is TRBJ2-2, the V gene TRBV7-2, with D possibly being TRBD2 (5 bases). Trimming took 4 bases from V and 8 from J, leaving 11 bases between them. The CDR3 has 13 residues. Germline CDR1 reads SGHTA; CDR2 reads FQGNSA. CDR3 amino acids: CASSSIRGGELFF. The CDR3, as DNA: TGTGCCAGCAGCTCGATTCGGGGAGGGGAGCTGTTTTTT.

The genes are TRBV15 and TRBJ2-3; D is undetermined. The V end lost 0 bases, the J end lost 2 bases, and 6 bases lay between the germline ends. The length of the CDR3 is 14 residues. Germline values: CDR1 LNHNV, CDR2 YYDKDF (reference sequence). The CDR3 DNA follows: TGTGCCACCAGCAGAGATCGGAACACAGATACGCAGTATTTT. Encoded protein: CATSRDRNTDTQYF. Drawing the rest from reference TRBV15 and TRBJ2-3, the complete variable domain is DAMVIQNPRYQVTQFGKPVTLSCSQTLNHNVMYWYQQKSSQAPKLLFHYYDKDFNNEADTPDNFQSRRPNTSFCFLDIRSPGLGDTAMYLCATSRDRNTDTQYFGPGTRLTVL.

The chain has TRBV4-1 and TRBJ1-5; the D is unclear. Trimming left V 0 bases short and J 2 bases short, with 14 bases between. Germline CDR1 reads MGHRA; CDR2 reads YSYEKL. This CDR3 spans 17 amino acids. The CDR3 sequence is CASSQDPATGGNQPQHF. DNA for the CDR3: TGCGCCAGCAGCCAAGATCCTGCCACCGGCGGCAATCAGCCCCAGCATTTT.

The chain combines TRBV19 with TRBJ2-1; 8 bases are a match to TRBD2. The trim removed 5 bases at V and 7 bases at J, leaving 10 bases unmatched. Germline V gives CDR1 LNHDA, CDR2 SQIVND (reference sequence). This CDR3 comprises 15 residues. The CDR3 nucleotides are TGTGCCAGTAGTTTGTTAAGCGGGGGTTGGAATGAGCAGTTCTTC. This codes for CASSLLSGGWNEQFF.

The rearrangement uses TRBV7-8 and TRBJ2-1; no reliable D call. Trimming left V 5 bases short and J 3 bases short, with 20 bases between. The CDR3 totals 17 residues. Germline V gene lookup returns CDR1 SGHVS and CDR2 FQNEAQ. CDR3 region: CASSEDGRRGRYNEQFF. Here the CDR3 DNA reads TGTGCCAGCAGCGAGGACGGTCGTCGCGGACGCTACAATGAGCAGTTCTTC.

The chain recombines TRBV7-9 with TRBJ1-5; D might be TRBD1 (5 bases). CDR3 size: 14 residues. The V end was cut by 5 bases, the J end by 6 bases, with 14 bases between. The germline CDR1 and CDR2 sequences are SEHNR and FQNEAQ (reference sequence). CDR3 protein: CASSGASRSQPQHF. CDR3 DNA sequence: TGTGCCAGCAGCGGGGCGAGTCGTTCTCAGCCCCAGCATTTT.

The rearrangement links TRBV5-1 to TRBJ2-7; D call uncertain. CDR1 is SGHRS, CDR2 YFSETQ, per germline. V was pared by 3 bases and J by 1 base, with 14 bases between. The CDR3 spans 15 residues. In DNA form, the CDR3 reads TGCGCCAGCAGCTCTTTTTCAGGCTCATCCTACGAGCAGTACTTC. Protein product: CASSSFSGSSYEQYF. The full variable domain, completed using reference TRBV5-1 and TRBJ2-7, is KAGVTQTPRYLIKTRGQQVTLSCSPISGHRSVSWYQQTPGQGLQFLFEYFSETQRNKGNFPGRFSGRQFSNSRSEMNVSTLELGDSALYLCASSSFSGSSYEQYFGPGTRLTVT.

V usage is TRBV29-1 and J usage is TRBJ2-3, with TRBD2 matching over 7 bases. Germline-derived CDR1 and CDR2 are SQVTM and ANQGSEA. This CDR3 comprises 12 residues. Trimming at V came to 5 bases and at J to 6 bases, leaving 5 bases not matched to a gene. This chain's CDR3 is CSVIREEDTQYF. CDR3 DNA sequence: TGCAGCGTTATCCGGGAGGAGGATACGCAGTATTTT.

The rearrangement links TRBV4-1 to TRBJ2-7; no reliable D call. This CDR3 comprises 13 residues. V lost 4 bases to trimming and J lost 9 bases, with 16 bases between them. Looked up from germline, CDR1 is MGHRA and CDR2 is YSYEKL. The CDR3 is CASSPTDTTGQYF. CDR3 DNA: TGCGCCAGCAGCCCGACCGACACGACGGGGCAGTACTTC.

The chain links TRBV10-3 to TRBJ2-2; D perhaps matches TRBD1 (5 bases). The V gene's germline CDR1 is ENHRY and CDR2 SYGVKD. Trimming removed 3 bases at V and 11 bases at J, with 16 bases between. The CDR3 runs 14 residues. CDR3 loop: CAISDDSTQLELFF. In nucleotides, the CDR3 is TGTGCCATCAGTGATGACAGTACTCAGTTAGAGCTGTTTTTT.

Here the CDR3 reads CASSQDPGGTSYEQYF. The CDR3 DNA sequence: TGCGCCAGCAGCCAAGATCCAGGGGGTACCTCCTACGAGCAGTACTTC. This chain joins TRBV4-1 and TRBJ2-7; TRBD1 aligns across 7 bases. Looked up from germline, CDR1 is MGHRA and CDR2 is YSYEKL. V was clipped by 0 bases and J by 0 bases; unmatched bases: 5. The CDR3 length is 16 residues.

The CDR3 sequence is CASILGSGEAFF. The CDR3 DNA reads TGTGCCAGCATCCTTGGGTCGGGTGAAGCTTTCTTT. This sequence joins TRBV6-5 and TRBJ1-1; D unclear. CDR1 is MNHEY and CDR2 is SVGAGI in the germline V gene. The CDR3 runs to 12 residues. V was trimmed by 7 bases and J by 7 bases, leaving 13 bases between them.